This T cell receptor (beta chain) was sequenced in a study of T cells in Graves' hyperthyroidism and ophthalmopathy (dated by TCRdb to 2018 to 2020). General notes on the study: Peripheral blood was sampled at the time of initial diagnosis, prior to any treatment. The study also compared thyroid tissue and blood T-cell repertoires from more than five Graves' hyperthyroidism patients. Prospective prediction of ophthalmopathy was tested in an independent validation cohort of 18 to 20 hyperthyroidism patients and 15 to 17 patients who later progressed to ophthalmopathy. The 100 discovery patients were divided at random into training and test sets in a 7:3 ratio. A discovery cohort of around 98 patients, approximately 45 with Graves' ophthalmopathy and about 58 with stable Graves' hyperthyroidism, was used to find distinguishing TCR V-J signatures. After blood sampling, hyperthyroidism patients were treated with methimazole at a starting dose of 30 mg daily, and ophthalmopathy patients were treated with high-dose intravenous methylprednisolone. The paper reports TCR Vbeta CDR3 sequencing of some 140 peripheral blood samples: 40 to 45 ophthalmopathy, under 80 hyperthyroidism and approximately 17 progressor patients.

In this sample, this clonotype turned up many times. It lacks a known antigen. No base quality information exists; no much larger clone differs at one position. Stable Graves' hyperthyroidism was defined as the absence of progression to ophthalmopathy over 18 months of follow-up. Hyperthyroidism patients were newly diagnosed, had a disease duration of under 2 months, and were aged 18 to 65 years. Exclusion was applied to patients with uncontrolled infections, other autoimmune diseases, pregnancy or lactation. Diagnoses were based on clinical symptoms, serum thyroxine and TRAb, thyroid ultrasound and orbital computed tomography. Ficoll-Paque density gradient centrifugation was used to isolate PBMCs from about 9.4 ml of fresh peripheral blood. Total RNA was extracted using Trizol reagent, and RNA quality was assessed on an Agilent 2100 Bioanalyzer. The research as a whole found: Blood samples also contained most of the expanded thyroid clonotypes (frequency above 0.001), which suggests that blood repertoires may reflect thyroid immune responses. In cross-validation, a model built on a 13 V-J signature told ophthalmopathy apart from stable hyperthyroidism with approximately 90% sensitivity and around 81% specificity, and in testing the same model reached 80%/75%. Sample size was not statistically predetermined, and investigators were not blinded to group allocation. During validation, the model predicted progression to ophthalmopathy a median of roughly 7.1 months ahead of onset, with almost 71% sensitivity and 72% to 80% specificity.

In the germline V gene, CDR1 corresponds to ENHRY and CDR2 to SYGVKD. The CDR3, from cysteine to phenylalanine, totals 12 residues. Of the read, only the CDR3 DNA is kept; its 36 bases are in frame from base 1. The junction carries 9 bases between V and J, which are trimmed by 6 bases and 6 bases respectively. TCR beta CDR3 regions were amplified from RNA transcripts. The first round of RT-PCR for the TCR CDR3 was performed with the HTBI primer set and the Qiagen OneStep RT-PCR kit. A second multiplex PCR round built the libraries, followed by size selection and purification. Libraries were sequenced paired-end with 100 bp reads on an Illumina HiSeq2000. As for the original processing: SOAPnuke was used to process the raw data, with reads discarded if the reads contained adapters or uncalled bases, had a mean Phred below 15, or lacked an exact constant-primer or identifier match. COPE v1.2.5 was used to merge high-quality paired reads, and clonotypes were defined as unique nucleotide sequences. Clonotypes were aligned to IMGT TRBV, TRBD and TRBJ reference segments using MiTCR v1.1. The analysis was restricted to V-J combinations with a frequency above 0.0001, which together covered 99% to 99.2% of the repertoires. A TCS score was defined as the ratio between F50 (clonal expansion) and ExV (chaos), using BLOSUM62-based TCRdist between CDR3 peptides within each V-J. Welch's t-statistics and random forest reduced 500 to 550 V-J features to around 14, which were used in a naive Bayes classifier (R e1071). Starting from the raw public reads, TCRdb applied fastp trimming at Q25, assembled clones with MiXCR and retained in-frame beta chains. Entries that share a CDR3 protein sequence are merged under the most common genes and DNA. The V and J calls were determined by TCRdb, not by the authors. Recorded for this sample are around 280,000 distinct CDR3 sequences; about 13% of them occurred a single time. The top ten clones comprise roughly 8.2% of the sample.

The TCR sequence derives from a woman aged 35 to 49 with Graves' hyperthyroidism. Sequencing was done on a sample of blood. The chain was built from TRBV10-3 and TRBJ2-1, with a weak D call of TRBD1 (5 bases match). Here the CDR3 is given as CAIRDMGNEQFF. Here is the DNA: TGTGCCATCAGGGACATGGGCAATGAGCAGTTCTTC.